The rows below give T cell receptor beta chains drawn from one sample of a study of blood T cell repertoires in COVID-19. Sequencing used immunoSEQ multiplex PCR; TCRdb keeps in-frame clones, though not all of them. The sample lists more than 110,000 clones; less than 85% were seen once. Sequencing was carried out using PBMCs or T cells enriched from blood (not recorded which). The receptor set was obtained from a young woman who had been exposed to COVID-19. Each CDR3 is given without its conserved first and last residue. A clone size is listed for some rows: how often the clone was seen (once, few, many), or a class if it is expanded.

abundance,len,v_gene,CDR3aa
NA,10,TRBV6-5,ASSPDLGELF
NA,11,TRBV2,ASNREGNSPLH
NA,14,TRBV6-2/TRBV6-3,ASSRDRPILNTEAF
NA,12,TRBV6-5,ASSYGAGLTEAF
NA,11,TRBV2,ASSGQGNTEAF
NA,11,TRBV16,ASSPGGGYGYT
NA,11,TRBV9,ASSVGVEETQY
NA,13,TRBV3-1/TRBV3-2,ASSIHSGSSYEQY
NA,11,TRBV7-3,ASSPGDSYEQY
NA,14,TRBV7-3,ASSLKPQREPPEQF
NA,15,TRBV9,ASSPRGGGTGYTEAF
once,13,TRBV6-5,ASRGGTSGSDEQF
NA,15,TRBV4-1,ASSQEFPSGRLETQY
NA,12,TRBV5-1,ASSLSWAQETQY
once,16,TRBV7-6,ASSLPLGLPANTGELF
NA,14,TRBV6-6,ASSYGGTSSSYEQY
NA,13,TRBV30,AWSWTGVVSGELF
NA,12,TRBV5-1,ASSSGTGGYEQY
once,13,TRBV25-1,ASRDSGFSGNTIY
NA,13,TRBV3-1/TRBV3-2,ASSQQRTTQETQY
few,14,TRBV28,ASSPHRGLANEKLF
NA,14,TRBV5-1,ASSLTGGRNTGELF
NA,16,TRBV7-8,ASSLNPSVTSGRVEQF
once,10,TRBV6-5,ASSYPSGTEE
NA,11,TRBV5-5,ASSLPGGTEAF
NA,14,TRBV5-1,ASSPGTGQHFYGYT
once,14,TRBV20-1,SASNLPSGSTDTQY
once,14,TRBV27,ASSLLAGSGRDEQF